Listed here is a single T cell receptor beta chain. The germline V gene has CDR1 PRHDT and CDR2 FYEKMQ (reference sequence). The ends lost 5 bases at V and 4 bases at J; junction bases unmatched: 4. The CDR3 extends over 14 amino acids. The sample is drawn from a study of blood T cell repertoires in COVID-19. Enrolled during active infection, Seattle patients were then followed longitudinally. Assay: immunoSEQ multiplex PCR; the TCRdb copy retains only in-frame clones and omits some. The data hold roughly 570,000 clones, with 70% to 90% observed a single time. The material sequenced was peripheral blood. The chain is built from TRBV13 and TRBJ2-3; 9 bases line up with TRBD1. The receptor's source is a woman aged 45-65 years with COVID-19, enrolled during active disease. The CDR3 loop reads CASSRTGEADTQYF. The CDR3 DNA follows: TGTGCCAGCAGCAGGACAGGGGAGGCAGATACGCAGTATTTT.